The 9 T cell receptor beta chains below were found in one sample sequenced in a study of T cell changes during pregnancy in multiple sclerosis. The method was immunoSEQ multiplex PCR; TCRdb's version includes in-frame clones alone and lacks a portion of them. The sample gives about 53,000 clones, over 90% of which show up once; under 0.65% is in the top ten. Material: CD4+ T cells from peripheral blood mononuclear cells, obtained in the third trimester of pregnancy. The receptors here all came from a female donor with multiple sclerosis, enrolled in a pregnancy study.

The chain couples TRBV7-9 to TRBJ1-2; possible D gene TRBD1, 6 bases. The germline gives CDR1 SEHNR, CDR2 FQNEAQ (reference sequence). V lost 2 bases and J lost 5, with 21 bases in between. The CDR3 contains 17 residues. CDR3 amino acids: CASSLKFSGVVGYGYTF. The DNA for the CDR3 is TGTGCCAGCAGCTTAAAGTTTTCAGGGGTGGTAGGGTATGGCTACACCTTC.

The chain recombines TRBV2 with TRBJ2-1; 8 positions agree with TRBD2. Unmatched junction bases numbered 11, after V lost 4 bases and J lost 12 bases. Germline V gives CDR1 SNHLY, CDR2 FYNNEI. The CDR3 has 14 amino acids. The CDR3 loop reads CASSGTSGIRWQFF. The CDR3, as DNA: TGTGCCAGCAGTGGCACTAGCGGTATACGATGGCAGTTCTTC.

This clone appeared a single time. This sequence joins TRBV13 and TRBJ2-7; 10 bases align to TRBD2. The CDR3 is 16 residues long. Germline V gene data show CDR1 as PRHDT and CDR2 as FYEKMQ (reference sequence). V shed 3 bases, J shed 1 base, and the junction held 6 bases outside the gene matches. The CDR3 reads CASSFSSGGRSYEQYF. As DNA, the CDR3 is TGTGCCAGCAGCTTTTCTAGCGGGGGACGGTCCTACGAGCAGTACTTC.

The rearrangement links TRBV4-2 to TRBJ2-7; 7 bases agree with TRBD2. Germline V gives CDR1 LGHNA, CDR2 YNFKEQ. V gave up 0 bases and J gave up 8 bases; unmatched junction bases: 7. This CDR3 comprises 14 residues. CDR3 amino acids: CASSQDLREAQQYF. CDR3 bases: TGTGCCAGCAGCCAAGATCTTCGGGAGGCGCAGCAGTACTTC.

The chain recombines TRBV2 with TRBJ2-5; D not certain. The CDR3 has 11 residues. From germline, CDR1 is SNHLY and CDR2 FYNNEI. V was pared by 6 bases and J by 2 bases, with 4 bases between. The CDR3 loop is CASRQQETQYF. The CDR3 DNA reads as TGTGCCAGCAGGCAGCAAGAGACCCAGTACTTC. Full variable domain (rest looked up from reference TRBV2 and TRBJ2-5): EPEVTQTPSHQVTQMGQEVILRCVPISNHLYFYWYRQILGQKVEFLVSFYNNEISEKSEIFDDQFSVERPDGSNFTLKIRSTKLEDSAMYFCASRQQETQYFGPGTRLLVL.

The rearrangement links TRBV6-6 to TRBJ2-3; D gene uncertain. V was shortened by 7 bases and J by 5 bases, with 7 bases between the two germline ends. CDR3 length: 11 residues. Germline V gene data show CDR1 as MNHNY and CDR2 as SVGAGI (reference sequence). CDR3 protein: CASTQIDTQYF. The CDR3 DNA sequence: TGTGCCAGCACACAAATAGATACGCAGTATTTT.

J is TRBJ2-3 and V is TRBV11-3; D perhaps matches TRBD2 (7 bases). Germline V CDR1 and CDR2: SGHNT, YENEEA. The CDR3 extends over 14 amino acids. The ends were cut back, 2 bases at V and 6 bases at J, with 12 bases in the middle. This chain's CDR3 is CASSLRGGPDTQYF. CDR3 DNA: TGTGCCAGCAGCTTAAGGGGGGGTCCCGATACGCAGTATTTT.

The genes are TRBV19 and TRBJ2-2; 11 bases map to TRBD1. V was clipped by 3 bases and J by 6 bases; unmatched bases: 3. CDR3 length: 15 amino acids. CDR1 and CDR2 (germline): LNHDA, SQIVND (reference sequence). The CDR3 DNA reads TGTGCCAGTAGTATCGGGACAGGGGGGGCCGGGGAGCTGTTTTTT. As protein: CASSIGTGGAGELFF.

V usage is TRBV29-1 and J usage is TRBJ2-5; tentative D call: TRBD2 (5 bases). Between the trimmed V and J ends, which lost 4 bases and 3 bases, there was a span of 12 bases. The germline gives CDR1 SQVTM, CDR2 ANQGSEA. CDR3 length equals 13 residues. For the CDR3, the DNA is TGCAGCGTTGTACGGGAAAAAAAAGAGACCCAGTACTTC. It yields the protein CSVVREKKETQYF.